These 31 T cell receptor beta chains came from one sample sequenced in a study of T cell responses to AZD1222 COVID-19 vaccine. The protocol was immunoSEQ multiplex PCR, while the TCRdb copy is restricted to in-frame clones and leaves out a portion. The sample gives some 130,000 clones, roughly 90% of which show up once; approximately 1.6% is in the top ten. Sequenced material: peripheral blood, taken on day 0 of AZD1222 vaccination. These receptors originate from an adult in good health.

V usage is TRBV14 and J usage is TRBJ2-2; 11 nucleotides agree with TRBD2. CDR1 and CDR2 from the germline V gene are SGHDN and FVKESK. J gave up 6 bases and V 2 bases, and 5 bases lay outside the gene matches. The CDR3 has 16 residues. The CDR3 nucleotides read TGTGCCAGCAGCCAAAGACTAGCGGGAAAATCCGGGGAGCTGTTTTTT. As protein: CASSQRLAGKSGELFF.

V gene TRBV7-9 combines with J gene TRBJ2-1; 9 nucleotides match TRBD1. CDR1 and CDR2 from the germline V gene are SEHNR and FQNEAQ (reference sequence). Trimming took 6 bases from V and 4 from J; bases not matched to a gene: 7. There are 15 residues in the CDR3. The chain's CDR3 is CASRSRDRDYNEQFF. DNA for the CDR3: TGTGCCAGCAGAAGCCGGGACAGGGATTACAATGAGCAGTTCTTC.

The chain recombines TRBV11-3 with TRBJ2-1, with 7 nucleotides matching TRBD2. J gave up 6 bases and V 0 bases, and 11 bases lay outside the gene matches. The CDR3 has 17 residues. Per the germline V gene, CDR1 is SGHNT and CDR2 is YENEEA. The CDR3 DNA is TGTGCCAGCAGCTTAGAGTTGCGGGGAGGGCTGTCCAATGAGCAGTTCTTC. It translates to CASSLELRGGLSNEQFF. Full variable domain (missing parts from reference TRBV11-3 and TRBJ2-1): EAGVVQSPRYKIIEKKQPVAFWCNPISGHNTLYWYLQNLGQGPELLIRYENEEAVDDSQLPKDRFSAERLKGVDSTLKIQPAELGDSAVYLCASSLELRGGLSNEQFFGPGTRLTVL.

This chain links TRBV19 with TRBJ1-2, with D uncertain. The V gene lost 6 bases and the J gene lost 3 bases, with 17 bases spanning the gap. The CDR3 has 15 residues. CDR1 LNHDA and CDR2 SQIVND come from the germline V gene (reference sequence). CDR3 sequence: CASRRREDRDYGYTF. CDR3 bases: TGTGCCAGTAGACGTAGGGAAGATCGGGACTATGGCTACACCTTC. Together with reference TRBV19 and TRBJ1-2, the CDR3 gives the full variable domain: DGGITQSPKYLFRKEGQNVTLSCEQNLNHDAMYWYRQDPGQGLRLIYYSQIVNDFQKGDIAEGYSVSREKKESFPLTVTSAQKNPTAFYLCASRRREDRDYGYTFGSGTRLTVV.

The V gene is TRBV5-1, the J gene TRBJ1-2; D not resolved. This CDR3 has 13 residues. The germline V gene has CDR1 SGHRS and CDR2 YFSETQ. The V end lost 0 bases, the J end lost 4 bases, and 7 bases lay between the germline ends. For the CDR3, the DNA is TGCGCCAGCAGCTTGGAGTGGGTCTATGGCTACACCTTC. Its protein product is CASSLEWVYGYTF. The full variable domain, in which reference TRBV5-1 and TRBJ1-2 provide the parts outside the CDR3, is KAGVTQTPRYLIKTRGQQVTLSCSPISGHRSVSWYQQTPGQGLQFLFEYFSETQRNKGNFPGRFSGRQFSNSRSEMNVSTLELGDSALYLCASSLEWVYGYTFGSGTRLTVV.

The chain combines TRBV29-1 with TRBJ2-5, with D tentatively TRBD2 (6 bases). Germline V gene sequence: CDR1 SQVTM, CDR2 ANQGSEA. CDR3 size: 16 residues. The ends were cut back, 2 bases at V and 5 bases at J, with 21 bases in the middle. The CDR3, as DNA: TGCAGCGTTGAATTCCTAGCGCCGGAGTTCAGCGAGACCCAGTACTTC. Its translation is CSVEFLAPEFSETQYF.

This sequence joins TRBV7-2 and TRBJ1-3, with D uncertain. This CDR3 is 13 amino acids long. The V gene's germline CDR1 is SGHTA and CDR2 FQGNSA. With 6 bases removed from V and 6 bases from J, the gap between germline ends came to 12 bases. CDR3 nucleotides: TGTGCCAGCAGAGTTGCAGGATTAAACACCATATATTTT. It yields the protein CASRVAGLNTIYF.

CDR3 DNA: TGTGCCAGCAGTTTTCTTGGACTAGCGGACTTAAACATTCAGTACTTC. Translating gives CASSFLGLADLNIQYF. The chain combines TRBV28 with TRBJ2-4, with 10 bases lining up with TRBD2. The V gene end was trimmed by 3 bases and the J gene end by 6 bases; junction bases not matched to a gene: 8. The CDR3 is 16 residues long. Germline V CDR1 and CDR2: MDHEN, SYDVKM.

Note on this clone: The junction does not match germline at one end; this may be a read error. The CDR3 sequence: CANSFEGLSNQPQHF. CDR3 nucleotides: TGTGCCAACAGCTTCGAGGGGTTGAGCAATCAGCCCCAGCATTTT. The J gene is TRBJ1-5, the V gene TRBV7-2; tentatively, D is TRBD1 (5 bases). The CDR3 contains 15 residues. Germline CDR1 is SGHTA and CDR2 is FQGNSA.

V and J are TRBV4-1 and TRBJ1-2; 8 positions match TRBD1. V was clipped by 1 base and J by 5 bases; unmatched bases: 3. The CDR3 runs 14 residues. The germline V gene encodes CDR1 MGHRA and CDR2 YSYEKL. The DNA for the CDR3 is TGCGCCAGCAGCCAAGTCCGGACAGGGTATGGCTACACCTTC. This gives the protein CASSQVRTGYGYTF.

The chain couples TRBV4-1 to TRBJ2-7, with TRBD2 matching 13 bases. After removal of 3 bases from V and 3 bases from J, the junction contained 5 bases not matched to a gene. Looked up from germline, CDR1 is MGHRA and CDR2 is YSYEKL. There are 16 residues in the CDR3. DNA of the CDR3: TGCGCCAGCAGCCAGGGACTAGCGGGGACCCTCTACGAGCAGTACTTC. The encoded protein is CASSQGLAGTLYEQYF.

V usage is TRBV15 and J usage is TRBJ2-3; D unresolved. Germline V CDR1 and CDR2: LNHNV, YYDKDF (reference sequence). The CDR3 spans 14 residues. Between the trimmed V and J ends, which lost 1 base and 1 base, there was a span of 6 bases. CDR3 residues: CATSRATGTDTQYF. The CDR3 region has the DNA TGTGCCACCAGCAGAGCCACGGGCACAGATACGCAGTATTTT.

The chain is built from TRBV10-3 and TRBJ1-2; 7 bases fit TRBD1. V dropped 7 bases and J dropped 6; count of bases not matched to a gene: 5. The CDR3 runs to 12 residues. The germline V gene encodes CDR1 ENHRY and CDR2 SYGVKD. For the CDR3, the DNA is TGTGCCATCATGGGGACAGTTAATGGCTACACCTTC. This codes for CAIMGTVNGYTF.

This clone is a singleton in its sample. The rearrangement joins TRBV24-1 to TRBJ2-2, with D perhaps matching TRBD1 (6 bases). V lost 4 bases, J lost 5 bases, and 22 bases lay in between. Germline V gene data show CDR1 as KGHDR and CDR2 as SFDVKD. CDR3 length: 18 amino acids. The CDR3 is CATSETRASGHLTGELFF. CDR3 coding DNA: TGTGCCACCAGTGAAACTCGAGCGTCGGGACACCTTACCGGGGAGCTGTTTTTT.

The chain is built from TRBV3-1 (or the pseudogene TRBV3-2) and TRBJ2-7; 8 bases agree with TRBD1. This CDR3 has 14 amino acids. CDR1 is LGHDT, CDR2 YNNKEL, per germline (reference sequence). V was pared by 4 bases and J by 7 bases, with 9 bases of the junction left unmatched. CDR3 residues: CASSPGQVGVEQYF. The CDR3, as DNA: TGTGCCAGCAGCCCGGGACAGGTTGGAGTTGAGCAGTACTTC.

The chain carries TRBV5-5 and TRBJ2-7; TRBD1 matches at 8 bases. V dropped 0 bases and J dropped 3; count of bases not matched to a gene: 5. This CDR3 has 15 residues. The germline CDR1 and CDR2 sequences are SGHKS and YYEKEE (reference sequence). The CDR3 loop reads CASSLAGQAFYEQYF. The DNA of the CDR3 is TGTGCCAGCAGCTTGGCGGGACAGGCTTTCTACGAGCAGTACTTC. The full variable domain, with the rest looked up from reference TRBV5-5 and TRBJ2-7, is DAGVTQSPTHLIKTRGQQVTLRCSPISGHKSVSWYQQVLGQGPQFIFQYYEKEERGRGNFPDRFSARQFPNYSSELNVNALLLGDSALYLCASSLAGQAFYEQYFGPGTRLTVT.

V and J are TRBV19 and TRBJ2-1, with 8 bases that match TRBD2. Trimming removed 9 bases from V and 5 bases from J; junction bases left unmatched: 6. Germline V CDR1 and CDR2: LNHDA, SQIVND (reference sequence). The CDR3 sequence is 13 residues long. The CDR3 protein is CASGPGGHNEQFF. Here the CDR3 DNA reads TGTGCCAGCGGTCCGGGGGGGCACAATGAGCAGTTCTTC.

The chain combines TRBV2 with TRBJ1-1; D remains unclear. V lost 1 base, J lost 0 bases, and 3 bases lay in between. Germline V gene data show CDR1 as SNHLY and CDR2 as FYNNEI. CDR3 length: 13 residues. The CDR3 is CASSEGVNTEAFF. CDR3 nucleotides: TGTGCCAGCAGTGAAGGGGTGAACACTGAAGCTTTCTTT.

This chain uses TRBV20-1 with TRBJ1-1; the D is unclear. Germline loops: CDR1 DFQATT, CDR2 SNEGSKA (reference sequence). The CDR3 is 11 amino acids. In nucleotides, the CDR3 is TGCAGCCCCTCCCGGGACACTGAAGCTTTCTTT. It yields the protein CSPSRDTEAFF.

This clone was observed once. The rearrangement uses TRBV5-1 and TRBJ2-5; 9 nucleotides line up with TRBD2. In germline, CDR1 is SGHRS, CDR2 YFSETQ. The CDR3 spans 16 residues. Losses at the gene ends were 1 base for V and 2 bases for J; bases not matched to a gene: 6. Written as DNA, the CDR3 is TGCGCCAGCAGCTTGTCACTAGCGGGCCCGCAAGAGACCCAGTACTTC. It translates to CASSLSLAGPQETQYF.

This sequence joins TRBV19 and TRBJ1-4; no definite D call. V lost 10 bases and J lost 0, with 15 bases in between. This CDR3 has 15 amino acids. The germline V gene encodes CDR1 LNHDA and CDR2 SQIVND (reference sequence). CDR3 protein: CATSLKGSTNEKLFF. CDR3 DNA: TGTGCCACCTCGCTCAAGGGCTCAACTAATGAAAAACTGTTTTTT.

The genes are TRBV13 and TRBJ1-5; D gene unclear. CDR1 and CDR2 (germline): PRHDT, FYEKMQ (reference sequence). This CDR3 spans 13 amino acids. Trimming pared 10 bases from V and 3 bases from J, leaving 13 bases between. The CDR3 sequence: CATAVGNNQPQHF. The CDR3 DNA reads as TGTGCCACCGCCGTCGGAAACAATCAGCCCCAGCATTTT.

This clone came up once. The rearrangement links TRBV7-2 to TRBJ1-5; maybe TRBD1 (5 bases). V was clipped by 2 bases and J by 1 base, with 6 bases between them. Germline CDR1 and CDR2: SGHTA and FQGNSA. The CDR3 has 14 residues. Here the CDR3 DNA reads TGTGCCAGCAGCTTAAGGGGAAGCAATCAGCCCCAGCATTTT. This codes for CASSLRGSNQPQHF.

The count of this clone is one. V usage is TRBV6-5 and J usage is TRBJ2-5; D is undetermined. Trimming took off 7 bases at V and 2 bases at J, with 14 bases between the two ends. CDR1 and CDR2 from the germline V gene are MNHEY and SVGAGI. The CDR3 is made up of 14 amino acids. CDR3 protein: CASKSIIGQETQYF. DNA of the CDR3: TGTGCCAGCAAGTCCATTATTGGACAAGAGACCCAGTACTTC.

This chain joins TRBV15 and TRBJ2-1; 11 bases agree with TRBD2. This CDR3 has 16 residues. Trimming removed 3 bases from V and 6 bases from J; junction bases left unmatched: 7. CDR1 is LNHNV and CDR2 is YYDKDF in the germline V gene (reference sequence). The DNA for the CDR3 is TGTGCCACCAGCAGCCCCGGGACTAGCGGCCCCAATGAGCAGTTCTTC. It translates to CATSSPGTSGPNEQFF. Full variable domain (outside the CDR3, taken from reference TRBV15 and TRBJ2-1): DAMVIQNPRYQVTQFGKPVTLSCSQTLNHNVMYWYQQKSSQAPKLLFHYYDKDFNNEADTPDNFQSRRPNTSFCFLDIRSPGLGDTAMYLCATSSPGTSGPNEQFFGPGTRLTVL.

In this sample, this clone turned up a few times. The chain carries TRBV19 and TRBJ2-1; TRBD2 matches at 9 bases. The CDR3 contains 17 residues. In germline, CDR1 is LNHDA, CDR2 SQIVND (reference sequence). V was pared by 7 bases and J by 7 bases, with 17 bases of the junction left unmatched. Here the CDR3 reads CASISSILAGGRNEQFF. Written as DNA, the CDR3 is TGTGCCAGTATCTCTTCTATTTTGGCGGGGGGGCGTAATGAGCAGTTCTTC.

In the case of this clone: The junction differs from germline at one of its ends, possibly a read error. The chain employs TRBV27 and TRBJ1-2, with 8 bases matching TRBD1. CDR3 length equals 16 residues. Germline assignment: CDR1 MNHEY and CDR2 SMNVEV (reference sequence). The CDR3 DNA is TGTGCAAGCAAGGGGGCAGGGGGCCTTTACCGAGAAGGCTACACCTTC. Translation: CASKGAGGLYREGYTF.

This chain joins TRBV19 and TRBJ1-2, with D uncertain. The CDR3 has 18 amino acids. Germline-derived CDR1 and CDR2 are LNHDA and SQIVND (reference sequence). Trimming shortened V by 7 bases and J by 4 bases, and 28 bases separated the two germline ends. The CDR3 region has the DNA TGTGCCAGTACCCATCGATTCGACGGCCCCAAGAAAGTCTATGGCTACACCTTC. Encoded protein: CASTHRFDGPKKVYGYTF.

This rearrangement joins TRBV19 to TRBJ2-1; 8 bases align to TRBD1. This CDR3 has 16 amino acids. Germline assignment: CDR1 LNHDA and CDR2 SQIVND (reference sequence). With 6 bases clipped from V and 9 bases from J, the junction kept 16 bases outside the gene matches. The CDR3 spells CASSTPVRGQEFEQFF. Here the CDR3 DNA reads TGTGCCAGTAGCACCCCCGTCCGGGGACAGGAGTTTGAGCAGTTCTTC.

CDR3 in amino acids: CASSQGVDSYNEQFF. Here the CDR3 DNA reads TGTGCCAGCAGCCAGGGTGTAGACTCCTACAATGAGCAGTTCTTC. This chain links TRBV6-6 with TRBJ2-1; D may be TRBD1 (5 bases). The V and J ends lost 6 bases and 0 bases respectively, with 12 bases between them. Germline V gives CDR1 MNHNY, CDR2 SVGAGI (reference sequence). The CDR3 spans 15 residues.

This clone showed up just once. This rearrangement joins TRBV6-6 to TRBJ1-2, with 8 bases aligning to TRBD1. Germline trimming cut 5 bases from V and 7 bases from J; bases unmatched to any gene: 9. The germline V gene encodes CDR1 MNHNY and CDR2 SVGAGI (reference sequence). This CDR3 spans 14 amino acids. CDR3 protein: CASSLQGARGGYTF. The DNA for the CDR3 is TGTGCCAGCAGTCTCCAGGGGGCGCGGGGTGGCTACACCTTC.